This T cell receptor beta chain was captured in a study of CXCR3-negative and CXCR3-positive naive CD8 T cells. Study outcomes and limitations: CXCR3-negative naive cells had less hydrophobic TRB CDR3s than did CXCR3-positive naive cells.

The CDR3 has 16 residues. From germline, CDR1 is SGHAT and CDR2 FQNNGV. Naive CD8+ T cells showed a CD45RO-CCR7+CD27+CD95- phenotype. All TRB cDNA libraries came from 5' RACE performed with UMI labels. TCRdb reprocessed the 5' RACE reads and keeps a single row for each CDR3 protein, giving no DNA. This sample contains over 100,000 distinct CDR3 sequences. As to this clonotype: Its target is not known.

The TCR was taken from a human donor in good health. Some clones in this sample may be carry-over from other donors' samples. Sequences were obtained from naive CXCR3+ CD8+ T cells from blood. Subset denoted: CD45RO-CCR7+CD27+CD95- naive CD8+ T cells expressing CXCR3 (TNR3+). The chain employs TRBV11-2 and TRBJ2-1; TCRdb gives TRBD2 as the D gene, but with no DNA this cannot be confirmed. The CDR3 is CASSLDAGGPYNEQFF.